This T cell receptor (beta chain) comes out of a study of blood T cell repertoires in COVID-19. About the study: Collection of acute and convalescent COVID-19 samples took place in the United States, Italy and Spain.

In Seattle, patients joined the study during active infection and were tracked longitudinally. V shed 0 bases and J 4 bases; nucleotides not matched to a gene: 6. The CDR3 sequence is 16 residues long. Germline V lookup: CDR1 MNHEY, CDR2 SVGEGT. The assay was immunoSEQ multiplex PCR, and TCRdb's table has in-frame clones only and misses some. The repertoire consists of 200,000 or so clones, with more than 80% occurring once and the leading ten covering around 12%. The chain employs TRBV6-2 or TRBV6-3 and TRBJ2-7, with 10 bases aligning to TRBD2. The TCR originated in a woman older than 75 with COVID-19, enrolled during active disease. Sequences were obtained from peripheral blood. CDR3 loop: CASSYSTAGGPYEQYF. The CDR3 DNA reads as TGTGCCAGCAGTTACTCTACAGCGGGGGGGCCGTACGAGCAGTACTTC.